This passage covers 13 T cell receptor beta chains from one sample sequenced in a study of T cell repertoires in cytomegalovirus infection. In TCRdb, the reads were re-called with MiXCR into one record per CDR3 protein. The table shows about 310,000 distinct CDR3 sequences, with roughly 25% occurring only once. Which antigens these TCRs recognize remains unknown. This specimen consisted of cultured PBMCs, obtained from culture after CMV antigen stimulation. The origin of the receptors is a human donor in good health (CMV status not recorded). Some clones in this sample may be carry-over from other donors' samples.

This clonotype has only a few counts. CDR3 residues: CASSFDYTGELFF. The CDR3 coding sequence is TGTGCCAGCAGTTTTGATTACACCGGGGAGCTGTTTTTT. This chain uses TRBV5-5 with TRBJ2-2; D remains ambiguous. In germline, CDR1 is SGHKS, CDR2 YYEKEE (reference sequence). Trimming removed 5 bases at V and 3 bases at J, with 8 bases between. This CDR3 has 13 amino acids.

This chain joins TRBV12-3 or TRBV12-4 and TRBJ2-2; D is uncertain. CDR3 length: 12 amino acids. V lost 4 bases and J 8 bases, leaving 8 bases between the germline ends. The chain's CDR3 is CASSSWPGELFF. The CDR3 DNA reads TGTGCCAGCAGTTCTTGGCCGGGGGAGCTGTTTTTT.

The chain links TRBV20-1 to TRBJ2-7, with D possibly TRBD1 on 5 matching bases. V was shortened by 3 bases and J by 2 bases, with 11 bases between the two germline ends. The CDR3 is made up of 13 amino acids. Germline V gene sequence: CDR1 DFQATT, CDR2 SNEGSKA (reference sequence). As DNA, the CDR3 is TGCAGTGCTAGGGGTTGGACAACCTACGAGCAGTACTTC. This gives the protein CSARGWTTYEQYF.

The genes are TRBV12-3 or TRBV12-4 and TRBJ2-2, with a tentative D call TRBD2 (6 bases). CDR3 length: 13 residues. V was pared by 6 bases and J by 7 bases, with 12 bases between. The CDR3 loop reads CASSPGLLGELFF. As DNA, the CDR3 is TGTGCCAGCAGCCCGGGACTCCTCGGGGAGCTGTTTTTT.

This chain uses TRBV28 with TRBJ2-1, with 8 bases fitting TRBD2. This CDR3 region has 16 residues. The germline gives CDR1 MDHEN, CDR2 SYDVKM. J was trimmed by 12 bases and V by 2 bases; bases with no gene match: 15. This CDR3 reads CASSLGGALGRGWQFF. DNA for the CDR3: TGTGCCAGCAGTTTAGGAGGGGCCCTCGGGAGGGGGTGGCAGTTCTTC. Full variable domain (remainder filled in from reference TRBV28 and TRBJ2-1): DVKVTQSSRYLVKRTGEKVFLECVQDMDHENMFWYRQDPGLGLRLIYFSYDVKMKEKGDIPEGYSVSREKKERFSLILESASTNQTSMYLCASSLGGALGRGWQFFGPGTRLTVL.

In this sample, this clonotype turned up many times. The chain joins TRBV7-2 to TRBJ2-7, with 15 bases that match TRBD2. From germline, CDR1 is SGHTA and CDR2 FQGNSA. The ends lost 4 bases at V and 5 bases at J; junction bases unmatched: 21. The CDR3 has 21 amino acids. CDR3 region: CASSSLSRTSGRANARDEQYF. As DNA, the CDR3 is TGTGCCAGCAGCTCACTCAGCCGGACTAGCGGGAGGGCCAATGCTAGGGACGAGCAGTACTTC.

This CDR3 reads CASSYPWGAAEAFF. For the CDR3, the DNA is TGTGCCAGCAGTTACCCTTGGGGGGCGGCTGAAGCTTTCTTT. The chain carries TRBV6-2 or TRBV6-3 and TRBJ1-1, with a possible D match to TRBD1 (6 bases). The CDR3 runs to 14 residues. The V end lost 2 bases, the J end lost 6 bases, and 13 bases lay between the germline ends. CDR1 MNHEY and CDR2 SVGEGT come from the germline V gene.

This clonotype showed up just a few times. This chain links TRBV24-1 with TRBJ2-1; TRBD1 matches at 9 bases. V lost 4 bases and J lost 4; bases outside the gene matches: 7. The CDR3 consists of 16 residues. Germline V gene data show CDR1 as KGHDR and CDR2 as SFDVKD. CDR3 coding DNA: TGTGCCACCAGTGACCCGGGACAGGGCTCATACAATGAGCAGTTCTTC. As protein: CATSDPGQGSYNEQFF.

V usage is TRBV6-2 or TRBV6-3 and J usage is TRBJ1-5; D gene uncertain. V dropped 0 bases and J dropped 4 bases, with 10 bases sitting between them. Germline V lookup: CDR1 MNHEY, CDR2 SVGEGT. The CDR3 has 15 amino acids. CDR3 bases: TGTGCCAGCAGTTACTCAAGTACGGTAAATCAGCCCCAGCATTTT. It specifies CASSYSSTVNQPQHF.

The chain has TRBV7-9 and TRBJ2-1, with D hard to call. This CDR3 is 13 amino acids long. Per germline, CDR1 SEHNR and CDR2 FQNEAQ (reference sequence). Between the trimmed V and J ends, which lost 4 bases and 6 bases, there was a span of 10 bases. The CDR3 here is CASSSTLVNEQFF. CDR3 coding DNA: TGTGCCAGCAGCTCGACATTGGTCAATGAGCAGTTCTTC.

This clonotype was observed many times. This chain uses TRBV28 with TRBJ2-1; D is tentatively TRBD1 or TRBD2 (6 bases each). Germline V gene sequence: CDR1 MDHEN, CDR2 SYDVKM. Trimming took 2 bases from V and 7 from J, leaving 15 bases between them. The CDR3 consists of 15 residues. This CDR3 reads CASSLGRGGGNEQFF. The CDR3 nucleotides read TGTGCCAGCAGTTTAGGCAGGGGAGGAGGAAATGAGCAGTTCTTC.

This clonotype appeared many times. The V and J genes are TRBV5-1 and TRBJ1-1, with D possibly TRBD1 on 5 matching bases. V was clipped by 3 bases and J by 0 bases, with 6 bases between them. Germline V lookup: CDR1 SGHRS, CDR2 YFSETQ. CDR3 length: 13 amino acids. The CDR3 DNA is TGCGCCAGCAGCTCGACAGTGAACACTGAAGCTTTCTTT. Amino acid sequence: CASSSTVNTEAFF.

The rearrangement links TRBV20-1 to TRBJ2-5, with TRBD2 matching over 14 bases. Trimming took 3 bases from V and 5 from J; bases not matched to a gene: 14. The CDR3 consists of 18 residues. Germline V CDR1 and CDR2: DFQATT, SNEGSKA (reference sequence). The CDR3 nucleotides are TGCAGTGCTAGTTTCAGGGGGACTAGCGGGAGTTTAAGGGAGACCCAGTACTTC. Its translation: CSASFRGTSGSLRETQYF.